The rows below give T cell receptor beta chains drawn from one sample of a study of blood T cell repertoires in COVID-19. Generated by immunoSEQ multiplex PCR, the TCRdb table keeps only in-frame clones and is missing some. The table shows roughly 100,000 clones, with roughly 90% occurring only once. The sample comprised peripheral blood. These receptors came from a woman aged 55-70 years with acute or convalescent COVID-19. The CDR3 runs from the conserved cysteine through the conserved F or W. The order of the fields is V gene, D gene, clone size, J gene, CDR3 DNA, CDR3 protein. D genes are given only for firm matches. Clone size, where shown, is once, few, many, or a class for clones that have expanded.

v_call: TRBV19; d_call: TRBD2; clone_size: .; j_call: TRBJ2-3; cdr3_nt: TGTGCCAGTAGTATAGGTGCTAGCGGATCCACAGATACGCAGTATTTT; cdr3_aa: CASSIGASGSTDTQYF
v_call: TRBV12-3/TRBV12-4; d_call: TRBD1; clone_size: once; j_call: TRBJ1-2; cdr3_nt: TGTGCCAGCGGGGACAGGGAATATGGCTACACCTTC; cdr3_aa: CASGDREYGYTF
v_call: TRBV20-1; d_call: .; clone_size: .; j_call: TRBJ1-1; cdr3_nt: TGCAGTGCTAGTAGGGGATACACTGAAGCTTTCTTT; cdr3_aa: CSASRGYTEAFF
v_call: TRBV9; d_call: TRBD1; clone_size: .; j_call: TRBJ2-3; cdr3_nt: TGTGCCAGCAGCATCTGGACAGGGGGTATCACAGATACGCAGTATTTT; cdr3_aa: CASSIWTGGITDTQYF
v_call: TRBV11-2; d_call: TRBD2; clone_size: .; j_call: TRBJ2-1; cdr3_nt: TGTGCCAGCAGCCTTAGACTAGCGGGAGGGCCAGGGTCCTACAATGAGCAGTTCTTC; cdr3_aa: CASSLRLAGGPGSYNEQFF
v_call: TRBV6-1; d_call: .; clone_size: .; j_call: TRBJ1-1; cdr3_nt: TGTGCCAGCAGTGAGGAGAATTACACTGAAGCTTTCTTT; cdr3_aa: CASSEENYTEAFF
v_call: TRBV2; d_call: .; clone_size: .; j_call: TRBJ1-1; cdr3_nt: TGTGCCAGCAGTTACCCGACAGGTTTGAACACTGAAGCTTTCTTT; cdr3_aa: CASSYPTGLNTEAFF
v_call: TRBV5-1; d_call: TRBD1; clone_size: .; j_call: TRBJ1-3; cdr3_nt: TGCGCCAGCAGCTTGGCGGGACAGGGGAACACCATATATTTT; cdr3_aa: CASSLAGQGNTIYF
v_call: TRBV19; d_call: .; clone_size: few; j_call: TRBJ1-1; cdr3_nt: TGTGCCGCGGGGCGGGGCAACACTGAAGCTTTCTTT; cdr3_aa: CAAGRGNTEAFF
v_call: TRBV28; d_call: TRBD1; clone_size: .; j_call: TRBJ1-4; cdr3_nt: TGTGCCAGCTGTACGGGACAGGGAATTGAAAAACTGTTTTTT; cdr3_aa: CASCTGQGIEKLFF
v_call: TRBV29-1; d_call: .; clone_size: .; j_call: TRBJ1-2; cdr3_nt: TGCAGCGTTTCCAGCGGGGACTATGGCTACACCTTC; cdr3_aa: CSVSSGDYGYTF
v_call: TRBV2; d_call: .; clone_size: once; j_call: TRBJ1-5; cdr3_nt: TGTGCCAGCAACTTGGACAGCTATCAGCCCCAGCATTTT; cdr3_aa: CASNLDSYQPQHF
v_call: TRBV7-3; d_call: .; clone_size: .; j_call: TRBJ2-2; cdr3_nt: TGTGCCAGCAGCCCTTCGAACACCGGGGAGCTGTTTTTT; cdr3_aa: CASSPSNTGELFF
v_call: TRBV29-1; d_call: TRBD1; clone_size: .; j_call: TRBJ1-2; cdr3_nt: TGCAGCGTTGCCCAGACAGGGGGCACTGGCTACACCTTC; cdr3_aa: CSVAQTGGTGYTF
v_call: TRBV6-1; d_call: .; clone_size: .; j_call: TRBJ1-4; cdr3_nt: TGTGCCAGCAGTGCTCGGGGGGAAAAACTGTTTTTT; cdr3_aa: CASSARGEKLFF
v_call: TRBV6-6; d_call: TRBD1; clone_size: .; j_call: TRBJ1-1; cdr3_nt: TGTGCCAGCAGGACAGGGGGGCAGTACACTGAAGCTTTCTTT; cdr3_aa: CASRTGGQYTEAFF
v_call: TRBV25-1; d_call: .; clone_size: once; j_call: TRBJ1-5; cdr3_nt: TGTGCCAGCAGTGGAACGACAGGACCCCGTAATCAGCCCCAGCATTTT; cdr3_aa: CASSGTTGPRNQPQHF
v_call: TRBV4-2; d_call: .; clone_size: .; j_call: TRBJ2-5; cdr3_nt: TGTGCCAGCAGCCAAGACGCGGTTCCAGAGACCCAGTACTTC; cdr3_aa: CASSQDAVPETQYF
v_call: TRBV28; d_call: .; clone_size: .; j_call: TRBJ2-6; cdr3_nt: TGTGCCAGCAGTACAGGGACCTCTGGGGCCAACGTCCTGACTTTC; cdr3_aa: CASSTGTSGANVLTF
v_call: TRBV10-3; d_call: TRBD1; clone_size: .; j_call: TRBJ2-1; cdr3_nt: TGTGCCGCAGAACGACAGGGGGGAGACAATGAGCAGTTCTTC; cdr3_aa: CAAERQGGDNEQFF
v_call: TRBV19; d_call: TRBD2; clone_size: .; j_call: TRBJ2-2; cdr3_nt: TGTGCCAGTAGTACGGGACTAGCGGGAGCTCGCACCGGGGAGCTGTTTTTT; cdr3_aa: CASSTGLAGARTGELFF
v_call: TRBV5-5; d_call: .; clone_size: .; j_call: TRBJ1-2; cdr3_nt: TGTGCCAGCAGCAACACAGGGTATTCCTATGGCTACACCTTC; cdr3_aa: CASSNTGYSYGYTF
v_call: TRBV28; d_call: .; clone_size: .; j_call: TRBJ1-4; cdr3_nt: TGTGCCAGCAGTCGCGGTAATGAAAAACTGTTTTTT; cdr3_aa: CASSRGNEKLFF
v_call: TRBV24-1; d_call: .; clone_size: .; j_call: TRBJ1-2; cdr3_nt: TGTGCCACCAGTGATTTTGGCAGAAACTATGGCTACACCTTC; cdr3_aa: CATSDFGRNYGYTF
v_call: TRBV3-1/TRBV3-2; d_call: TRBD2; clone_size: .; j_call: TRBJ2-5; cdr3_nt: TGTGCCAGCACGGGGGGAGGCGTAGAGACCCAGTACTTC; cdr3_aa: CASTGGGVETQYF
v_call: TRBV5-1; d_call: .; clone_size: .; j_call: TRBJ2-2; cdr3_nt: TGCGCCAGCAGCTTGACAGGGAACGAGCTGTTTTTT; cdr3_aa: CASSLTGNELFF
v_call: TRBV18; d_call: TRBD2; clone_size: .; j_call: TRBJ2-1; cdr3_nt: TGTGCCAGCTCTCCTCTACGGGCTAGCGGTACCAATGAGCAGTTCTTC; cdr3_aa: CASSPLRASGTNEQFF
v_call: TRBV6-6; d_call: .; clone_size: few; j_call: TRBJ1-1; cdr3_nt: TGTGCCAGCAGTCGAGGCGCCCTTGGACAGAGGTGGAACACTGAAGCTTTCTTT; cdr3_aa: CASSRGALGQRWNTEAFF
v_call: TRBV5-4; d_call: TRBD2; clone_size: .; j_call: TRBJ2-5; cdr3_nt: TGTGCCAGCAGCTTAGGTAGTGGCGGGAGAGGCCCCGGGGAGACCCAGTACTTC; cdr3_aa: CASSLGSGGRGPGETQYF
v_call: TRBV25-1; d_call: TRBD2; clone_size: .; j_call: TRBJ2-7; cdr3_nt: TGTGCCAGCAGTGCTCCCCTAGCGGGAGGCGACGAGCAGTACTTC; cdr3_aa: CASSAPLAGGDEQYF
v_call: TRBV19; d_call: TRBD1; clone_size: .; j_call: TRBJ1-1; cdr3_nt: TGTGCCAGTAAAGACAGGGTTGGGACTGAAGCTTTCTTT; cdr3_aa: CASKDRVGTEAFF
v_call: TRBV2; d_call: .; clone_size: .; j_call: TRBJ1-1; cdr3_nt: TGTGCCAGCAGTGTCTGGGGGCGGCGGACTGAAGCTTTCTTT; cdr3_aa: CASSVWGRRTEAFF